The 27 T cell receptor beta chains below all came from one sample that was sequenced in a study of blood T cell repertoires in COVID-19 (dated by TCRdb to about 2020). The method behind the library was the immunoSEQ multiplex PCR assay. The source is immuneACCESS, and TCRdb retained only in-frame sequences with V and J called. Part of the clones is not carried over; for the studies checked, unresolved V genes explain less than half of this, and the remainder is unexplained. This sample holds more than 250,000 clones; 86% were observed only once. The ten most abundant clones make up about 2.7% of the sample. The sequencing sample was made of PBMCs or T cells enriched from blood (not recorded which). The receptors derive from a woman in her late teens or twenties who had recovered from COVID-19.

The chain couples TRBV14 to TRBJ2-7, with D maybe TRBD2 (5 bases). CDR3 length: 16 residues. Trimming pared 0 bases from V and 7 bases from J, leaving 19 bases between. Germline CDR1 SGHDN, CDR2 FVKESK. The CDR3 sequence is CASSQDWSITRGEQYF. In DNA, the CDR3 is TGTGCCAGCAGCCAAGATTGGTCCATAACGAGAGGGGAGCAGTACTTC.

The rearrangement joins TRBV15 to TRBJ2-7; the D is unclear. V dropped 5 bases and J dropped 0 bases, with 14 bases sitting between them. The CDR3 contains 15 residues. Germline V gene data show CDR1 as LNHNV and CDR2 as YYDKDF (reference sequence). Here the CDR3 DNA reads TGTGCCACCAGCGGCGGCGGTACGAGCTCCTACGAGCAGTACTTC. Its translation is CATSGGGTSSYEQYF.

The rearrangement links TRBV11-3 to TRBJ1-6, with D maybe TRBD1 (6 bases). CDR1 SGHNT and CDR2 YENEEA come from the germline V gene. Trimming shortened V by 1 base and J by 6 bases, and 10 bases separated the two germline ends. The CDR3 runs 15 residues. The CDR3 here is CASSLVPRGNSPLHF. The CDR3, as DNA: TGTGCCAGCAGCTTAGTACCCAGGGGTAATTCACCCCTCCACTTT.

The chain carries TRBV7-2 and TRBJ1-4; tentatively, D is TRBD1 (5 bases). There are 15 residues in the CDR3. Trimming cost V 1 base and J 8 bases, with 14 bases left between them. The germline CDR1 and CDR2 sequences are SGHTA and FQGNSA. CDR3 nucleotides: TGTGCCAGCAGCTTAGATCGGGGGGGGTTCGAAAAACTGTTTTTT. As protein: CASSLDRGGFEKLFF.

The CDR3 nucleotides read TGTGCCAGCATGCCCGAACTCACCTACGAGCAGTACTTC. Translating gives CASMPELTYEQYF. The rearrangement joins TRBV2 to TRBJ2-7; D uncertain. The V and J ends lost 7 bases and 2 bases respectively, with 12 bases between them. This CDR3 has 13 residues. Germline loops: CDR1 SNHLY, CDR2 FYNNEI. The variable domain in full, with the rest retrieved from reference TRBV2 and TRBJ2-7, is EPEVTQTPSHQVTQMGQEVILRCVPISNHLYFYWYRQILGQKVEFLVSFYNNEISEKSEIFDDQFSVERPDGSNFTLKIRSTKLEDSAMYFCASMPELTYEQYFGPGTRLTVT.

V usage is TRBV5-1 and J usage is TRBJ2-2; tentative D call: TRBD1 (6 bases). Looked up from germline, CDR1 is SGHRS and CDR2 is YFSETQ. The CDR3 has 13 residues. Trimming removed 0 bases at V and 6 bases at J, with 6 bases between. Here the CDR3 DNA reads TGCGCCAGCAGCTTGGAGGGGGCCGGGGAGCTGTTTTTT. Residues: CASSLEGAGELFF.

The rearrangement joins TRBV6-1 to TRBJ2-7; D gene unclear. The V and J ends lost 2 bases and 0 bases respectively, with 11 bases between them. Germline lookup yields CDR1 MNHNS and CDR2 SASEGT. CDR3 length: 15 residues. CDR3 sequence: CASSEIAHSSYEQYF. CDR3 nucleotides: TGTGCCAGCAGTGAAATCGCTCATAGCTCCTACGAGCAGTACTTC.

V usage is TRBV2 and J usage is TRBJ1-1; maybe TRBD1 (5 bases). The ends were cut back, 3 bases at V and 3 bases at J, with 11 bases in the middle. Germline V gives CDR1 SNHLY, CDR2 FYNNEI. The CDR3 has 14 residues. The CDR3 here is CASSDWTPDTEAFF. DNA for the CDR3: TGTGCCAGCAGTGATTGGACACCTGACACTGAAGCTTTCTTT.

For the CDR3, the DNA is TGTGCCAGCAGTCCAGAAAGATCACCCCTCCACTTT. Protein sequence: CASSPERSPLHF. V usage is TRBV6-6 and J usage is TRBJ1-6; no reliable D call. Trimming pared 5 bases from V and 10 bases from J, leaving 9 bases between. There are 12 residues in the CDR3. Germline values: CDR1 MNHNY, CDR2 SVGAGI (reference sequence).

The chain employs TRBV11-3 and TRBJ2-7; D might be TRBD2 (5 bases). The CDR3 runs to 11 residues. Germline values: CDR1 SGHNT, CDR2 YENEEA. Trimming pared 5 bases from V and 9 bases from J, leaving 11 bases between. The CDR3 DNA follows: TGTGCCAGCAGCCCCGGGGTGGGGCAGTACTTC. Its translation: CASSPGVGQYF.

This sequence joins TRBV27 and TRBJ1-2; perhaps TRBD1 as D (6 bases). The CDR3 has 17 amino acids. V was shortened by 0 bases and J by 7 bases, with 21 bases between the two germline ends. Looked up from germline, CDR1 is MNHEY and CDR2 is SMNVEV (reference sequence). Here the CDR3 reads CASSLSTDYMGAFGYTF. In DNA form, the CDR3 reads TGTGCCAGCAGTTTATCGACGGATTATATGGGGGCCTTTGGCTACACCTTC.

This clone came up a few times. J is TRBJ2-2 and V is TRBV6-4; 11 nucleotides align to TRBD2. This CDR3 is built from 16 residues. The germline V gene has CDR1 MRHNA and CDR2 SNTAGT. The trim removed 3 bases at V and 4 bases at J, leaving 4 bases unmatched. CDR3 region: CASSDSGRASTGELFF. DNA of the CDR3: TGTGCCAGCAGTGATAGCGGGAGGGCGAGCACCGGGGAGCTGTTTTTT.

This clone occurred once. This chain joins TRBV7-9 and TRBJ1-2; D not resolved. This CDR3 region has 16 residues. CDR1 SEHNR and CDR2 FQNEAQ come from the germline V gene (reference sequence). V lost 1 base and J lost 4, with 16 bases in between. CDR3 amino acids: CASSLGRVGKPYGYTF. The DNA for the CDR3 is TGTGCCAGCAGCTTAGGTCGGGTAGGAAAGCCCTATGGCTACACCTTC. The full variable domain, its missing parts supplied by reference TRBV7-9 and TRBJ1-2, is DTGVSQNPRHKITKRGQNVTFRCDPISEHNRLYWYRQTLGQGPEFLTYFQNEAQLEKSRLLSDRFSAERPKGSFSTLEIQRTEQGDSAMYLCASSLGRVGKPYGYTFGSGTRLTVV.

The rearrangement uses TRBV29-1 and TRBJ2-7; 14 bases match TRBD2. V lost 7 bases to trimming and J lost 3 bases; unmatched junction nucleotides: 2. The CDR3 totals 13 residues. The germline gives CDR1 SQVTM, CDR2 ANQGSEA. This CDR3 reads CSAGTSGSYEQYF. DNA for the CDR3: TGCAGCGCCGGGACTAGCGGGAGCTACGAGCAGTACTTC.

The rearrangement uses TRBV7-2 and TRBJ2-1, with 9 positions matching TRBD1. J gave up 4 bases and V 3 bases, and 4 bases lay outside the gene matches. Germline V gene lookup returns CDR1 SGHTA and CDR2 FQGNSA. The CDR3 has 15 amino acids. The CDR3 is CASSFYRGQYNEQFF. CDR3 nucleotides: TGTGCCAGCAGCTTCTACAGGGGGCAGTACAATGAGCAGTTCTTC. Looking up the rest from reference TRBV7-2 and TRBJ2-1 gives the full variable domain: GAGVSQSPSNKVTEKGKDVELRCDPISGHTALYWYRQSLGQGLEFLIYFQGNSAPDKSGLPSDRFSAERTGGSVSTLTIQRTQQEDSAVYLCASSFYRGQYNEQFFGPGTRLTVL.

V is TRBV28 and J is TRBJ2-5; 8 bases map to TRBD2. Trimming at V came to 3 bases and at J to 2 bases, leaving 5 bases not matched to a gene. The germline V gene has CDR1 MDHEN and CDR2 SYDVKM. CDR3 length equals 15 residues. The CDR3 DNA is TGTGCCAGCAGTTTCTTCCGCGGGAGGCAAGAGACCCAGTACTTC. Translated, it gives CASSFFRGRQETQYF.

The V call is TRBV28, the J call TRBJ2-7, with 10 bases matching TRBD2. Trimming at V came to 6 bases and at J to 2 bases, leaving 7 bases not matched to a gene. This CDR3 is 15 amino acids long. CDR1 and CDR2 from the germline V gene are MDHEN and SYDVKM. This CDR3 reads CASRPTSGITYEQYF. In DNA, the CDR3 is TGTGCCAGCAGGCCTACTAGCGGGATCACCTACGAGCAGTACTTC.

The V gene is TRBV7-2, the J gene TRBJ1-6; the D gene is possibly TRBD1 (6 bases). This CDR3 has 14 amino acids. V lost 5 bases and J lost 7, with 12 bases in between. The germline V gene has CDR1 SGHTA and CDR2 FQGNSA. CDR3 in amino acids: CASSLRGGNSPLHF. CDR3 nucleotides: TGTGCCAGCAGCCTCAGGGGCGGGAATTCACCCCTCCACTTT.

The gene calls are TRBV5-1 and TRBJ2-5, with 14 bases aligning to TRBD2. The germline CDR1 and CDR2 sequences are SGHRS and YFSETQ. CDR3 length: 18 residues. V was pared by 4 bases and J by 4 bases, with 12 bases of the junction left unmatched. The CDR3 protein is CASSPGLAGAYVRETQYF. The CDR3 DNA follows: TGCGCCAGCAGCCCGGGACTAGCGGGGGCGTACGTTCGAGAGACCCAGTACTTC.

The V and J genes are TRBV7-9 and TRBJ2-1, with 10 positions matching TRBD2. J gave up 12 bases and V 3 bases, and 14 bases lay outside the gene matches. The CDR3 sequence is 16 residues long. From germline, CDR1 is SEHNR and CDR2 FQNEAQ (reference sequence). CDR3 coding DNA: TGTGCCAGCAGCTTCTGGTCTGGGACTAGCGCAGGTTTGCAGTTCTTC. Its protein product is CASSFWSGTSAGLQFF.

CDR3 in amino acids: CASSLQGGGANGYTF. CDR3 nucleotides: TGTGCCAGCAGCCTACAAGGGGGGGGCGCAAATGGCTACACCTTC. The chain is built from TRBV7-2 and TRBJ1-2, with D tentatively TRBD1 (6 bases). V dropped 5 bases and J dropped 6 bases, with 19 bases sitting between them. The CDR3 is 15 amino acids. Germline values: CDR1 SGHTA, CDR2 FQGNSA.

The rearrangement links TRBV6-5 to TRBJ1-1; tentatively, D is TRBD1 (6 bases). This CDR3 has 15 residues. V lost 6 bases and J lost 5, with 19 bases in between. CDR1 is MNHEY and CDR2 is SVGAGI in the germline V gene. The CDR3 nucleotides read TGTGCCAGCAGGACCTTAGACAGGCTCTGGACTGAAGCTTTCTTT. The encoded protein is CASRTLDRLWTEAFF.

This sequence joins TRBV29-1 and TRBJ2-4, with a possible D match to TRBD1 (6 bases). Trimming stripped 4 bases from V and 2 bases from J, with 12 bases between. Germline CDR1 reads SQVTM; CDR2 reads ANQGSEA. The CDR3 covers 14 residues. CDR3 residues: CSVVRTDTKNIQYF. CDR3 bases: TGCAGCGTTGTTCGGACAGATACCAAAAACATTCAGTACTTC.

J is TRBJ2-2 and V is TRBV7-3; TRBD2 matches at 7 bases. Losses at the gene ends were 3 bases for V and 8 bases for J; bases not matched to a gene: 6. The CDR3 has 14 amino acids. The germline gives CDR1 SGHTA, CDR2 FQGTGA. Here the CDR3 reads CASSFGLEGGELFF. CDR3 DNA: TGTGCCAGCAGCTTCGGACTAGAGGGAGGGGAGCTGTTTTTT.

The chain carries TRBV12-3 or TRBV12-4 and TRBJ2-1; D is perhaps TRBD2 (6 bases). This CDR3 has 13 amino acids. Trimming removed 8 bases from V and 2 bases from J, with 10 bases in between. CDR3 coding DNA: TGTGCCAGCTGTAGCGGACCCTACAATGAGCAGTTCTTC. Its translation: CASCSGPYNEQFF.

The chain carries TRBV7-9 and TRBJ1-1; D is unresolved. V gave up 5 bases and J gave up 11 bases, with 15 bases separating them. This CDR3 has 12 residues. Germline V lookup: CDR1 SEHNR, CDR2 FQNEAQ (reference sequence). The CDR3 region is CASSPEAVGAFF. CDR3 nucleotide sequence: TGTGCCAGCAGCCCAGAGGCCGTCGGGGCTTTCTTT.

CDR3: CAWSTGGYGYTF. The DNA of the CDR3 is TGTGCCTGGAGTACAGGGGGCTATGGCTACACCTTC. The chain joins TRBV30 to TRBJ1-2; 8 nucleotides agree with TRBD1. CDR3 length: 12 amino acids. With 2 bases clipped from V and 4 bases from J, the junction kept 0 bases outside the gene matches. From germline, CDR1 is GTSNPN and CDR2 SVGIG (reference sequence).